This is a list of T cell receptor beta chains from one sample in a study of PD-1 blockade in classical Hodgkin lymphoma. Generated by immunoSEQ multiplex PCR, the TCRdb table keeps only in-frame clones and is missing some. The sample has approximately 44,000 clones; roughly 70% are singletons. Sequencing used peripheral blood mononuclear cells (PBMCs), obtained at baseline. These receptors all come from a human donor with classical Hodgkin lymphoma. The CDR3 runs from the conserved cysteine through the conserved F or W. D genes are given only for firm matches. Clone size is not always given. Where it is, it says once, few, many or a class for expanded clones.

cdr3_nt	cdr3_aa	d_call	j_call	v_call	clone_size
TGCAGCGTCAGACGACAGGGGGCAAACGAGCAGTACTTC	CSVRRQGANEQYF	TRBD1	TRBJ2-7	TRBV29-1	-
TGTGCCAGCAGTTCGACAGGGGGGTCCACTGAAGCTTTCTTT	CASSSTGGSTEAFF	TRBD1	TRBJ1-1	TRBV6-6	-
TGCGCCAGCAGCTTCACCTTTGCGGACAGTCTTAATGAAAAACTGTTTTTT	CASSFTFADSLNEKLFF	-	TRBJ1-4	TRBV5-1	-
TGTGCCATCAGTGAGGTTACTAGCGGGACTAGCACAGATACGCAGTATTTT	CAISEVTSGTSTDTQYF	TRBD2	TRBJ2-3	TRBV10-3	-
TGTGCCAGCAGCTTGGGGACAGGGGGGAACACTGAAGCTTTCTTT	CASSLGTGGNTEAFF	TRBD1	TRBJ1-1	TRBV7-2	-
TGTGCCAGCAGCCCCCGGGGAGGCCCAGTCCACGAGCAGTACTTC	CASSPRGGPVHEQYF	-	TRBJ2-7	TRBV7-2	-
TGCGCCAGCAGCGTCCTGGGGGCGGAATCCTCTTTGGATACGCAGTATTTT	CASSVLGAESSLDTQYF	-	TRBJ2-3	TRBV5-1	once
TGTGCCACCAGCGAGGGGATAGCTAACTATGGCTACACCTTC	CATSEGIANYGYTF	-	TRBJ1-2	TRBV9	-
TGTGCCATCAGTGAGTCGCCCTCTGAGGAAAAACTGTTTTTT	CAISESPSEEKLFF	-	TRBJ1-4	TRBV10-3	-
TGTGCCTGGAGTGTTTTAGGCGGGAGGGTCACTGAGCAGTTCTTC	CAWSVLGGRVTEQFF	TRBD2	TRBJ2-1	TRBV30	-
TGCGCCAGCAGCTTGTGGGTCCCCGGAGGGGACACTGAAGCTTTCTTT	CASSLWVPGGDTEAFF	-	TRBJ1-1	TRBV5-1	-
TGTGCCAGCAGCCTCGGGACTAGCGGGAACGGTGAGCAGTTCTTC	CASSLGTSGNGEQFF	TRBD2	TRBJ2-1	TRBV11-3	-
TGTGCCAGCAGTTTACTACACGAGGGCTCCTACGAGCAGTACTTC	CASSLLHEGSYEQYF	-	TRBJ2-7	TRBV27	-
TGTGCCAGTAGTATAGGGACAGGTTCCTACGAGCAGTACTTC	CASSIGTGSYEQYF	TRBD1	TRBJ2-7	TRBV19	-
TGTGCCAGCAAGGGACAGGGGAACACTGAAGCTTTCTTT	CASKGQGNTEAFF	TRBD1	TRBJ1-1	TRBV25-1	-
TGTGCCAGCAGCCCCGGACAGATTAGCAATCAGCCCCAGCATTTT	CASSPGQISNQPQHF	-	TRBJ1-5	TRBV6-5	few
TGTGCCAGCCGAGGGGGAAACTATGGCTACACCTTC	CASRGGNYGYTF	-	TRBJ1-2	TRBV6-1	-